The 21 T cell receptor beta chains in this list originate from one sample, sequenced in a study of T-cell reconstitution after alpha-beta-depleted transplantation in children. Unique molecular identifiers were used to barcode this TCRbeta library. In TCRdb, the PCR reads were re-called with MiXCR into one record per CDR3 protein. Of approximately 500,000 distinct CDR3 sequences in the sample, approximately 10% are singletons; the top ten hold 2% to 2.5%. This specimen was PBMCs, taken before TCRalphabeta/CD19-depleted stem cell transplant. The receptor set was obtained from a child aged 2 to 15 with inherited bone marrow failure, due to receive a stem cell transplant.

The V and J genes are TRBV6-2 or TRBV6-3 and TRBJ2-1; D is perhaps TRBD2 (5 bases). Germline V gene lookup returns CDR1 MNHEY and CDR2 SVGEGT. Trimming cost V 0 bases and J 9 bases, with 12 bases left between them. This CDR3 spans 14 amino acids. The CDR3 DNA is TGTGCCAGCAGTTACTCGGCGCCTGAGGGTGAGCAGTTCTTC. Protein: CASSYSAPEGEQFF.

Ten or more counts support this clonotype. This sequence joins TRBV5-1 and TRBJ2-2, with 9 bases that match TRBD1. The V gene's germline CDR1 is SGHRS and CDR2 YFSETQ. CDR3 size: 16 residues. V was pared by 4 bases and J by 5 bases, with 9 bases of the junction left unmatched. CDR3 in amino acids: CASSTGQGRITGELFF. CDR3 bases: TGCGCCAGCAGCACCGGACAGGGGAGGATTACCGGGGAGCTGTTTTTT.

This clonotype has a count of ten or more. This chain links TRBV4-1 with TRBJ2-7; the match to TRBD1 covers 8 bases. The ends lost 1 base at V and 4 bases at J; junction bases unmatched: 3. CDR1 is MGHRA and CDR2 is YSYEKL in the germline V gene. The CDR3 totals 14 residues. CDR3 loop: CASSQVDRGYEQYF. CDR3 DNA: TGCGCCAGCAGCCAAGTCGACAGGGGATACGAGCAGTACTTC.

This clonotype was observed at least ten times. The CDR3 nucleotides read TGTGCCTGGAGAGGGGGACCGGGACTAGCGGGACATGAGCAGTTCTTC. Translation: CAWRGGPGLAGHEQFF. The rearrangement joins TRBV30 to TRBJ2-1, with 13 bases lining up with TRBD2. Germline values: CDR1 GTSNPN, CDR2 SVGIG (reference sequence). The CDR3 contains 16 residues. Trimming removed 3 bases from V and 8 bases from J; junction bases left unmatched: 10. Together with reference TRBV30 and TRBJ2-1, the CDR3 gives the full variable domain: SQTIHQWPATLVQPVGSPLSLECTVEGTSNPNLYWYRQAAGRGLQLLFYSVGIGQISSEVPQNLSASRPQDRQFILSSKKLLLSDSGFYLCAWRGGPGLAGHEQFFGPGTRLTVL.

At least ten counts were recorded for this clonotype. The rearrangement links TRBV4-1 to TRBJ1-5; D is undetermined. Germline lookup yields CDR1 MGHRA and CDR2 YSYEKL. Between the trimmed V and J ends, which lost 1 base and 6 bases, there was a span of 13 bases. The CDR3 has 15 residues. In DNA, the CDR3 is TGCGCCAGCAGCCAAGGGGAATTTAGGACTCAGCCCCAGCATTTT. Protein: CASSQGEFRTQPQHF.

The chain combines TRBV12-3 or TRBV12-4 with TRBJ1-3; no clear D gene. The CDR3 extends over 14 amino acids. V shed 3 bases and J shed 4 bases, with 10 bases lying between them. The CDR3 nucleotides are TGTGCCAGCAGTTTTCATCAAGGGGGAAACACCATATATTTT. It codes for CASSFHQGGNTIYF.

Many counts were recorded for this clonotype. This chain uses TRBV15 with TRBJ2-5; no firm D call. The CDR3 has 15 amino acids. Germline V gives CDR1 LNHNV, CDR2 YYDKDF (reference sequence). Trimming left V 4 bases short and J 9 bases short, with 21 bases between. The CDR3 bases are TGTGCCACCAGCACGAAGCCCAGTGTCGGGCAATCCCAGTACTTC. Protein product: CATSTKPSVGQSQYF.

Many counts were recorded for this clonotype. This chain links TRBV29-1 with TRBJ2-3; 11 nucleotides agree with TRBD2. This CDR3 spans 15 amino acids. With V trimmed by 5 bases and J by 0 bases, 4 bases remained unmatched. Per the germline V gene, CDR1 is SQVTM and CDR2 is ANQGSEA. This CDR3 reads CSVTGTSGSTDTQYF. For the CDR3, the DNA is TGCAGCGTTACCGGGACTAGCGGCAGCACAGATACGCAGTATTTT.

The rearrangement uses TRBV10-3 and TRBJ2-7; 7 bases agree with TRBD1. Looked up from germline, CDR1 is ENHRY and CDR2 is SYGVKD. J was trimmed by 6 bases and V by 11 bases; bases with no gene match: 13. This CDR3 region has 13 residues. The CDR3 DNA sequence: TGTGCCTCAAGAACAGGGGCGACTGGCGAGCAGTACTTC. Translation: CASRTGATGEQYF.

With regard to this clonotype: This may be a read error, as it is one base from a much larger clone. The chain combines TRBV7-9 with TRBJ1-3; possibly TRBD1 for D (5 bases). Germline V CDR1 and CDR2: SEHNR, FQNEAQ (reference sequence). This CDR3 is 11 amino acids long. The CDR3 loop is CATLKGNTVYF. In DNA, the CDR3 is TGTGCAACCTTGAAGGGGAACACCGTATATTTT.

Many counts were recorded for this clonotype. The chain combines TRBV6-2 or TRBV6-3 with TRBJ2-4, with 7 bases lining up with TRBD2. This CDR3 has 16 amino acids. J was trimmed by 1 base and V by 5 bases; bases with no gene match: 8. Per germline, CDR1 MNHEY and CDR2 SVGEGT. This CDR3 reads CASSDYWEGAKNIQYF. The CDR3 region has the DNA TGTGCCAGCAGTGACTATTGGGAGGGTGCCAAAAACATTCAGTACTTC.

This clonotype showed up just a few times. The V call is TRBV20-1, the J call TRBJ2-1, with 9 bases lining up with TRBD2. CDR1 is DFQATT and CDR2 is SNEGSKA in the germline V gene (reference sequence). J lost 16 bases, V lost 6 bases, and 19 bases had no gene match. There are 14 residues in the CDR3. CDR3 sequence: CSARKASRLADNFF. CDR3 nucleotide sequence: TGCAGTGCCAGGAAGGCCTCTCGACTAGCGGACAACTTCTTC.

This rearrangement joins TRBV25-1 to TRBJ2-5; D gene uncertain. Trimming shortened V by 8 bases and J by 3 bases, and 7 bases separated the two germline ends. Per the germline V gene, CDR1 is MGHDK and CDR2 is SYGVNS. This CDR3 has 11 amino acids. The CDR3 DNA reads TGTGCCAGCGCCCAAGAAGAGACCCAGTACTTC. It encodes CASAQEETQYF.

This clonotype was recorded a few times. The J gene is TRBJ2-1, the V gene TRBV6-1; 8 bases line up with TRBD2. The CDR3 consists of 16 residues. Unmatched junction bases numbered 6, after V lost 2 bases and J lost 3 bases. Germline lookup yields CDR1 MNHNS and CDR2 SASEGT. As DNA, the CDR3 is TGTGCCAGCAGTGAACTAGCGGGTGCGTTCTACAATGAGCAGTTCTTC. It is translated as CASSELAGAFYNEQFF.

This clonotype appeared many times. J is TRBJ2-5 and V is TRBV7-9, with 10 bases fitting TRBD1. J lost 3 bases, V lost 4 bases, and 5 bases had no gene match. From germline, CDR1 is SEHNR and CDR2 FQNEAQ (reference sequence). CDR3 length: 15 amino acids. The CDR3 region is CASSSRQGAKETQYF. The CDR3, as DNA: TGTGCCAGCAGCTCCCGACAGGGGGCCAAAGAGACCCAGTACTTC.

The chain recombines TRBV6-2 or TRBV6-3 with TRBJ2-7; maybe TRBD2 (6 bases). Germline CDR1 reads MNHEY; CDR2 reads SVGEGT. The CDR3 contains 16 residues. V was clipped by 5 bases and J by 1 base, with 18 bases between them. The CDR3 DNA reads as TGTGCCAGCAGTCTCCGCGGGGACGGATGGTCCTACGAGCAGTACTTC. Residues: CASSLRGDGWSYEQYF.

This clonotype was picked up many times. The chain carries TRBV20-1 and TRBJ2-7; TRBD1 matches at 8 bases. Trimming removed 3 bases from V and 2 bases from J; junction bases left unmatched: 3. The CDR3 spans 13 residues. Germline CDR1 DFQATT, CDR2 SNEGSKA (reference sequence). CDR3 in amino acids: CSASQGAPYEQYF. CDR3 bases: TGCAGTGCTAGTCAGGGGGCCCCCTACGAGCAGTACTTC.

In its sample, this clonotype was seen many times. V is TRBV29-1 and J is TRBJ2-4, with TRBD1 as a possible D gene (6 bases). The CDR3 length is 12 residues. The V end lost 3 bases, the J end lost 9 bases, and 12 bases lay between the germline ends. Germline assignment: CDR1 SQVTM and CDR2 ANQGSEA. The CDR3 spells CSVEGTRGIQYF. For the CDR3, the DNA is TGCAGCGTTGAGGGGACCAGGGGCATTCAGTACTTC.

This clonotype was seen ten or more times. The chain combines TRBV7-9 with TRBJ1-4; D possibly corresponds to TRBD1 (6 bases). CDR3 length equals 13 residues. The germline CDR1 and CDR2 sequences are SEHNR and FQNEAQ (reference sequence). Trimming took off 2 bases at V and 8 bases at J, with 9 bases between the two ends. The CDR3 nucleotides are TGTGCCAGCAGCTTACGGGGGCGGGAAAAACTGTTTTTT. It translates to CASSLRGREKLFF.

This clonotype was observed at least ten times. The J gene is TRBJ2-7, the V gene TRBV28; 9 bases agree with TRBD1. Germline-derived CDR1 and CDR2 are MDHEN and SYDVKM. V dropped 4 bases and J dropped 5; count of bases not matched to a gene: 9. This CDR3 comprises 15 residues. CDR3 region: CASSSAPGQGDEQYF. The CDR3 DNA is TGTGCCAGCAGTTCTGCCCCGGGACAGGGTGACGAGCAGTACTTC. Full variable domain (outside the CDR3, taken from reference TRBV28 and TRBJ2-7): DVKVTQSSRYLVKRTGEKVFLECVQDMDHENMFWYRQDPGLGLRLIYFSYDVKMKEKGDIPEGYSVSREKKERFSLILESASTNQTSMYLCASSSAPGQGDEQYFGPGTRLTVT.

Ten or more counts support this clonotype. The chain joins TRBV7-9 to TRBJ2-7, with 9 bases aligning to TRBD2. Germline CDR1 SEHNR, CDR2 FQNEAQ (reference sequence). V was clipped by 5 bases and J by 2 bases; unmatched bases: 4. The CDR3 is 14 residues long. CDR3 DNA sequence: TGTGCCAGCAGCCGGACTAGCGAGGCCTACGAGCAGTACTTC. Its protein is CASSRTSEAYEQYF. The variable domain in full, with the rest retrieved from reference TRBV7-9 and TRBJ2-7, is DTGVSQNPRHKITKRGQNVTFRCDPISEHNRLYWYRQTLGQGPEFLTYFQNEAQLEKSRLLSDRFSAERPKGSFSTLEIQRTEQGDSAMYLCASSRTSEAYEQYFGPGTRLTVT.